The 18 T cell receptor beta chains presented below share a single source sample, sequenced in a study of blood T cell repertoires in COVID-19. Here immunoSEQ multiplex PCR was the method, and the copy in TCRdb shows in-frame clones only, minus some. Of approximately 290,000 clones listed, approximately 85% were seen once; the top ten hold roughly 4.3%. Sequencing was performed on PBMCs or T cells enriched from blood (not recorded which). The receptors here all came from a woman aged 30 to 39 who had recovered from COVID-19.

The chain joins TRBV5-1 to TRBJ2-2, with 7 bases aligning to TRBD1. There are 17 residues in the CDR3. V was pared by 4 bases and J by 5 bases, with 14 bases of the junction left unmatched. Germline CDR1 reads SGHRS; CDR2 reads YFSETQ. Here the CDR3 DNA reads TGCGCCAGCAGCCCCCGCTTGACAGGGTGGGGGACCGGGGAGCTGTTTTTT. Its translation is CASSPRLTGWGTGELFF.

The CDR3 coding sequence is TGTGCCAGCAGTTACTTAACCGGGACAGGGGGGTACGAGCAGTACTTC. It translates to CASSYLTGTGGYEQYF. The chain carries TRBV6-5 and TRBJ2-7, with 11 nucleotides matching TRBD1. CDR1 is MNHEY and CDR2 is SVGAGI in the germline V gene. The CDR3 is 16 amino acids. J lost 4 bases, V lost 1 base, and 6 bases had no gene match.

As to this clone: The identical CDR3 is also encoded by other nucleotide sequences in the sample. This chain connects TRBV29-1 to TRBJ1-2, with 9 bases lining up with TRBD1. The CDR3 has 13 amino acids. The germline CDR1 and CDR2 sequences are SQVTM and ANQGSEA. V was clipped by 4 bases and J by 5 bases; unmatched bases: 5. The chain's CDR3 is CSVGTGTGYGYTF. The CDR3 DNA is TGCAGCGTTGGAACCGGGACAGGGTATGGCTACACCTTC.

The CDR3 sequence: CSASVFYGYTF. The CDR3, as DNA: TGCAGTGCTTCCGTTTTCTATGGCTACACCTTC. The chain combines TRBV20-1 with TRBJ1-2; no reliable D call. Germline CDR1 DFQATT, CDR2 SNEGSKA (reference sequence). Trimming left V 5 bases short and J 4 bases short, with 8 bases between. The CDR3 has 11 residues.

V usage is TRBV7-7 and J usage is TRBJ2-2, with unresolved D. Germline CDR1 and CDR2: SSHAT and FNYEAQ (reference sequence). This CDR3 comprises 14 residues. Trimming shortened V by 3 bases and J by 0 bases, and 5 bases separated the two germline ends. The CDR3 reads CASSFSANTGELFF. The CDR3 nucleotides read TGTGCCAGCAGCTTCTCAGCGAACACCGGGGAGCTGTTTTTT.

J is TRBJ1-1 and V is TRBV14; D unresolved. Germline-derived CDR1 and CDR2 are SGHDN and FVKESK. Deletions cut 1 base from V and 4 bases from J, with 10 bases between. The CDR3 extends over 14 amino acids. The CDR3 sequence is CASSQVHVATEAFF. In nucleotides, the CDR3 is TGTGCCAGCAGCCAAGTACACGTGGCCACTGAAGCTTTCTTT.

CDR3 in amino acids: CASSITGQTGSPLHF. CDR3 sequence (DNA): TGTGCCAGTAGTATAACGGGACAGACGGGATCACCCCTCCACTTT. This rearrangement joins TRBV19 to TRBJ1-6; 7 nucleotides match TRBD1. The CDR3 is 15 amino acids. V was pared by 2 bases and J by 10 bases, with 8 bases of the junction left unmatched. Germline-derived CDR1 and CDR2 are LNHDA and SQIVND (reference sequence).

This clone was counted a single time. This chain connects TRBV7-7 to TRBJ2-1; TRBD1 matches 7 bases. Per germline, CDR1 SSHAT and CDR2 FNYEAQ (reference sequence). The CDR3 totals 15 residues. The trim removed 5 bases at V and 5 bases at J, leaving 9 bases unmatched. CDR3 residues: CASSANRGAHNEQFF. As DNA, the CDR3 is TGTGCCAGCAGCGCTAACAGGGGTGCCCACAATGAGCAGTTCTTC.

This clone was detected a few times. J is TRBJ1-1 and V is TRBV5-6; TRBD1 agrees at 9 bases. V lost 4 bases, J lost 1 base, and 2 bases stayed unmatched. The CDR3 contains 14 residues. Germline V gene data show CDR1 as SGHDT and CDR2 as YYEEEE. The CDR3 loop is CASSRTGENTEAFF. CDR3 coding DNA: TGTGCCAGCAGCCGGACAGGGGAGAACACTGAAGCTTTCTTT.

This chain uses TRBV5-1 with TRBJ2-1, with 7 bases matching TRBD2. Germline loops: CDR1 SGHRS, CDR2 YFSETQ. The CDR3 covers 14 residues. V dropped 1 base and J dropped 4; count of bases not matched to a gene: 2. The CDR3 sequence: CASSLRGDYNEQFF. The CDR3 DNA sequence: TGCGCCAGCAGCTTGCGGGGGGATTACAATGAGCAGTTCTTC.

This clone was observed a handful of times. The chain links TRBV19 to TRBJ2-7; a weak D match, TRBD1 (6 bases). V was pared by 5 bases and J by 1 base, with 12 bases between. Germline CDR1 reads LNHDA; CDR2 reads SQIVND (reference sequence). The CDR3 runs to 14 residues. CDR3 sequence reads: CASSPSDSSYEQYF. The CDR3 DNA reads TGTGCCAGTAGTCCCTCGGACAGTTCCTACGAGCAGTACTTC. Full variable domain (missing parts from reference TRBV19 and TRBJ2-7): DGGITQSPKYLFRKEGQNVTLSCEQNLNHDAMYWYRQDPGQGLRLIYYSQIVNDFQKGDIAEGYSVSREKKESFPLTVTSAQKNPTAFYLCASSPSDSSYEQYFGPGTRLTVT.

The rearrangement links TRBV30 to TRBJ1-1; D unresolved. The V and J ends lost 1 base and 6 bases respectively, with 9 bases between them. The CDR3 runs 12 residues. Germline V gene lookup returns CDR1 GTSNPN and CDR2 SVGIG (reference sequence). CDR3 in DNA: TGTGCCTGGAGTGGATTCCAGGCTGAAGCTTTCTTT. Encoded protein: CAWSGFQAEAFF.

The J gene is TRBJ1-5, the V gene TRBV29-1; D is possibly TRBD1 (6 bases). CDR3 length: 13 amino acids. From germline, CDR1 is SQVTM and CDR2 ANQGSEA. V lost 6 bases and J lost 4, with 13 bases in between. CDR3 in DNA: TGCAGCGTAGACACAGGGAAAAATCAGCCCCAGCATTTT. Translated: CSVDTGKNQPQHF.

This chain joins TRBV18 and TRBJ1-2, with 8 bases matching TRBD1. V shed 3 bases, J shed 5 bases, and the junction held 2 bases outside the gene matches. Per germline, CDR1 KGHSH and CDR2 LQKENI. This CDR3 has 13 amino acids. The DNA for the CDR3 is TGTGCCAGCTCACCGGACAGGGAATATGGCTACACCTTC. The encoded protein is CASSPDREYGYTF.

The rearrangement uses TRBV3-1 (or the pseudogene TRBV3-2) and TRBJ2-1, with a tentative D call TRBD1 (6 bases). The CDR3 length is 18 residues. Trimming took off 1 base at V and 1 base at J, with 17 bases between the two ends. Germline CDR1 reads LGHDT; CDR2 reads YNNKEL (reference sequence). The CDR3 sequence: CASSQGLSGHLSYNEQFF. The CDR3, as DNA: TGTGCCAGCAGCCAAGGCTTATCGGGACACCTTTCCTACAATGAGCAGTTCTTC.

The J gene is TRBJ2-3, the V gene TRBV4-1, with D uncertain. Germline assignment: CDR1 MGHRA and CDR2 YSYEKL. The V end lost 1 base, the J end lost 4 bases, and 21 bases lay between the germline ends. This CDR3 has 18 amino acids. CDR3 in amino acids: CASSQGPGRRDDADTQYF. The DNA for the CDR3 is TGCGCCAGCAGCCAAGGACCGGGTCGGCGAGACGATGCAGATACGCAGTATTTT.

CDR3 DNA: TGTGCCAGCAGTCCCCTGGGACTAGCGGGAGAGGGTACAGATACGCAGTATTTT. Translating gives CASSPLGLAGEGTDTQYF. This rearrangement joins TRBV28 to TRBJ2-3, with 14 positions matching TRBD2. Germline CDR1 is MDHEN and CDR2 is SYDVKM. The CDR3 covers 18 residues. V was clipped by 5 bases and J by 3 bases; unmatched bases: 10.

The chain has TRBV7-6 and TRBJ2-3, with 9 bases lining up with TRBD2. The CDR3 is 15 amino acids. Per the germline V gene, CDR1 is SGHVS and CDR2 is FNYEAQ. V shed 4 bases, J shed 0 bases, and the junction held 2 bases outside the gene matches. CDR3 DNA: TGTGCCAGCAGCTCGGCGGGGGGGAGCACAGATACGCAGTATTTT. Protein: CASSSAGGSTDTQYF.